The entry below gives a single T cell receptor (beta chain) sequence along with its context. This sample stems from a study of blood T cell repertoires in COVID-19. Germline CDR1 reads SGHVS; CDR2 reads FQNEAQ. The J segment lost 4 bases and the V segment lost 5 bases, leaving 7 bases of the junction unmatched. This CDR3 has 15 amino acids. Generated by immunoSEQ multiplex PCR, the TCRdb table keeps only in-frame clones and is missing some. Here the sample spans approximately 110,000 clones, 75% to 90% being singletons. This chain uses TRBV7-8 with TRBJ2-7; 11 nucleotides align to TRBD1. Sequencing was carried out using peripheral blood. The origin of this receptor is an elderly woman with acute or convalescent COVID-19. CDR3 in amino acids: CASSGRTGGAYEQYF. The DNA of the CDR3 is TGTGCCAGCAGCGGGCGGACAGGGGGCGCTTACGAGCAGTACTTC.